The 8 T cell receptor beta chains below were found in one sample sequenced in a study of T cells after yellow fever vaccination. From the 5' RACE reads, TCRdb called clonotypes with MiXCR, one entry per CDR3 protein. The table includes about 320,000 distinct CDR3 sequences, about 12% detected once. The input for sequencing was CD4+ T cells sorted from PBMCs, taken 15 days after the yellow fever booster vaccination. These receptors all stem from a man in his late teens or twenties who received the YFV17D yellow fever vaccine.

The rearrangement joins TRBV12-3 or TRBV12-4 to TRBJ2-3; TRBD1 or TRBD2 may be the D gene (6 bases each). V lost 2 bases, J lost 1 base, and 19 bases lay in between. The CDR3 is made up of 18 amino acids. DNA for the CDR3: TGTGCCAGCAGTTTATCACAGGGAGGAAGTTTTGGCACAGATACGCAGTATTTT. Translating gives CASSLSQGGSFGTDTQYF.

CDR3 sequence: CASSFQGTTGELFF. As DNA, the CDR3 is TGTGCCAGCAGTTTTCAGGGTACCACCGGGGAGCTGTTTTTT. J is TRBJ2-2 and V is TRBV6-2 or TRBV6-3; the D gene is possibly TRBD1 (5 bases). V lost 4 bases and J lost 4, with 10 bases in between. Germline assignment: CDR1 MNHEY and CDR2 SVGEGT. The CDR3 is made up of 14 amino acids.

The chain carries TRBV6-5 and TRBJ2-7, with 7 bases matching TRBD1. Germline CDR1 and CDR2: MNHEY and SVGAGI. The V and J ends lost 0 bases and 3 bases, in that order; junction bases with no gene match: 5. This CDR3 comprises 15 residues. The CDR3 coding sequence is TGTGCCAGCAGTTACTCGAGTCCAGGGGGCTACGAGCAGTACTTC. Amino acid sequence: CASSYSSPGGYEQYF.

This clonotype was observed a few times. CDR3 sequence: CASRRGATETQYF. The CDR3 bases are TGTGCCAGCAGAAGGGGTGCTACGGAGACCCAGTACTTC. J is TRBJ2-5 and V is TRBV12-3 or TRBV12-4, with D maybe TRBD1 (5 bases). V was shortened by 6 bases and J by 5 bases, with 13 bases between the two germline ends. The CDR3 is 13 amino acids.

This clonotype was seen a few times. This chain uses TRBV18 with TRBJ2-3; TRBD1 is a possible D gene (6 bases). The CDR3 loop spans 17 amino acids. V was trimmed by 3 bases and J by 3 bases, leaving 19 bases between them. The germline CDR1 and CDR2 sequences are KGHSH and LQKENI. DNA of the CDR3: TGTGCCAGCTCACCTGTAGCAGGGACACCCGGTACAGATACGCAGTATTTT. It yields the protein CASSPVAGTPGTDTQYF.

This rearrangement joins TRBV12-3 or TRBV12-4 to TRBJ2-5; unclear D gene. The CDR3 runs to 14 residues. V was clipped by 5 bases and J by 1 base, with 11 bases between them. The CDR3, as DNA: TGTGCCAGCAGTGTAATGGGTGCCCAAGAGACCCAGTACTTC. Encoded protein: CASSVMGAQETQYF.

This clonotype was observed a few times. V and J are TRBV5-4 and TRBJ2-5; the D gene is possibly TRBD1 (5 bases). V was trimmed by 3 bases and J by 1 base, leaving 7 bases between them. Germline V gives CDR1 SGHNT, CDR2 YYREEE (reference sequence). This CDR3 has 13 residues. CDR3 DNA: TGTGCCAGCAGCTGGGGCCCCCAAGAGACCCAGTACTTC. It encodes CASSWGPQETQYF. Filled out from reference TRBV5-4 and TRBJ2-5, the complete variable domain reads ETGVTQSPTHLIKTRGQQVTLRCSSQSGHNTVSWYQQALGQGPQFIFQYYREEENGRGNFPPRFSGLQFPNYSSELNVNALELDDSALYLCASSWGPQETQYFGPGTRLLVL.

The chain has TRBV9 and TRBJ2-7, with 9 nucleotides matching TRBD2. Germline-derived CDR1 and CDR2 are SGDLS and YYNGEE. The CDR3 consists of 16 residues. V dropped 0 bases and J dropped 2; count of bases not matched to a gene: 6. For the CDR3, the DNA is TGTGCCAGCAGCGTAGAAGCGGGGGGCCATGCCTACGAGCAGTACTTC. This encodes CASSVEAGGHAYEQYF.